This T cell receptor beta chain is drawn from a study of T cell repertoires in cytomegalovirus infection. The overall study: Based on public TCR beta signatures, there were indications of CMV infection and of a matching HLA type. Study-level findings and limits: Identification of carriers of CMV plus the relevant HLA was achieved through cumulative public TCR beta family frequency. CMV-specific TCR beta clonotypes restricted by HLA-C dominated the ex vivo response.

The table lists this clonotype with many counts. Its antigen is currently unknown. Trimming removed 7 bases from V and 0 bases from J, with 16 bases in between. This CDR3 is 15 amino acids long. Germline-derived CDR1 and CDR2 are SQVTM and ANQGSEA. TCRdb re-called the reads through MiXCR, storing one row per CDR3 protein. The data show around 210,000 distinct CDR3 sequences, 6% to 8% seen once. J is TRBJ1-5 and V is TRBV29-1; the D is unclear. Sequencing used PBMCs. This clonotype was obtained from a human donor in good health (CMV status not recorded). Some clones in this sample may be carry-over from other donors' samples. The CDR3 reads CSARLAENSNQPQHF. CDR3 sequence (DNA): TGCAGCGCTAGGCTGGCGGAAAATAGCAATCAGCCCCAGCATTTT.